Detailed here is one T cell receptor beta chain. Antigen specificity is unknown. This specimen comes from a study of T cells in localized non-small cell lung cancer. Study-wide points: With higher T cell density in blood came longer overall survival. Peak T cell clonality was found in uninvolved adjacent lung, exceeding tumor. Appearance in adjacent lung was seen for a median around 60 of the top 100 tumor clones.

The table came from immunoSEQ multiplex PCR; TCRdb's copy has only in-frame clones and leaves some out. The data hold roughly 50,000 clones, with roughly nine tenths observed a single time. The CDR3 sequence is 15 residues long. CDR1 and CDR2 from the germline V gene are GTSNPN and SVGIG (reference sequence). V shed 4 bases, J shed 0 bases, and the junction held 4 bases outside the gene matches. This sequence joins TRBV30 and TRBJ2-1; 9 nucleotides agree with TRBD2. The sample consisted of peripheral blood, taken before any cancer treatment. The sequence was collected from a man aged 40 to 69 with stage I lung adenocarcinoma. DNA of the CDR3: TGTGCCTGGACCGGTAGCGGGAGCTCCTACAATGAGCAGTTCTTC. The encoded protein is CAWTGSGSSYNEQFF.